These 12 T cell receptor beta chains were all obtained from the same sample, sequenced in a study of blood T cell repertoires in COVID-19. Clones were sequenced by immunoSEQ multiplex PCR, and TCRdb holds only the in-frame ones, with some missing. The repertoire has about 150,000 clones, 75% to 85% of them found once; the top ten carry over 0.5%. The sample was peripheral blood. Receptors originate from a man in his sixties with acute or convalescent COVID-19.

The count of this clone is one. The V gene is TRBV6-5, the J gene TRBJ2-5; TRBD1 aligns across 8 bases. The junction had 4 bases not matched to a gene; V was cut back by 2 bases and J by 2 bases. The CDR3 runs 15 residues. The V gene's germline CDR1 is MNHEY and CDR2 SVGAGI. The CDR3 spells CASSYGGTGQETQYF. The CDR3 DNA is TGTGCCAGCAGTTACGGGGGGACAGGACAAGAGACCCAGTACTTC.

V gene TRBV5-4 combines with J gene TRBJ2-3; TRBD2 agrees at 8 bases. Losses at the gene ends were 0 bases for V and 3 bases for J; bases not matched to a gene: 9. The germline V gene encodes CDR1 SGHNT and CDR2 YYREEE (reference sequence). The CDR3 loop spans 17 amino acids. The CDR3 region has the DNA TGTGCCAGCAGCTTGGAGGGGACTAGTAAGAATACAGATACGCAGTATTTT. It translates to CASSLEGTSKNTDTQYF. The full variable domain, in which reference TRBV5-4 and TRBJ2-3 provide the parts outside the CDR3, is ETGVTQSPTHLIKTRGQQVTLRCSSQSGHNTVSWYQQALGQGPQFIFQYYREEENGRGNFPPRFSGLQFPNYSSELNVNALELDDSALYLCASSLEGTSKNTDTQYFGPGTRLTVL.

This chain uses TRBV5-5 with TRBJ1-5; TRBD1 matches at 10 bases. Germline loops: CDR1 SGHKS, CDR2 YYEKEE (reference sequence). Unmatched junction bases numbered 3, after V lost 1 base and J lost 2 bases. The CDR3 contains 16 residues. The DNA of the CDR3 is TGTGCCAGCAGCTTGATGACAGGGGGCGGCAATCAGCCCCAGCATTTT. Its translation is CASSLMTGGGNQPQHF.

This clone has only a few counts. The V call is TRBV28, the J call TRBJ2-7; tentative D call: TRBD1 (6 bases). Germline values: CDR1 MDHEN, CDR2 SYDVKM. The germline V and J ends were trimmed by 2 bases and 1 base, with 12 bases remaining between them. This CDR3 has 15 amino acids. CDR3 sequence (DNA): TGTGCCAGCAGTTTAACCAGGGGCGTTTCCTACGAGCAGTACTTC. Translating it yields CASSLTRGVSYEQYF.

This chain connects TRBV5-1 to TRBJ2-1, with D perhaps TRBD2 (5 bases). The V gene lost 6 bases and the J gene lost 2 bases, with 18 bases spanning the gap. This CDR3 spans 16 amino acids. CDR1 is SGHRS, CDR2 YFSETQ, per germline. CDR3 DNA sequence: TGCGCCAGCACCCTGAGGAGCGGTAACACCTACAATGAGCAGTTCTTC. Its translation: CASTLRSGNTYNEQFF.

The chain couples TRBV7-2 to TRBJ1-3; a possible D gene is TRBD1 (5 bases). This CDR3 region has 14 residues. Germline loops: CDR1 SGHTA, CDR2 FQGNSA. V lost 3 bases, J lost 4 bases, and 10 bases lay in between. In nucleotides, the CDR3 is TGTGCCAGCAGCTTCAGGGTTTCAGGAAACACCATATATTTT. This sequence encodes CASSFRVSGNTIYF.

The rearrangement uses TRBV7-8 and TRBJ1-2; 9 positions agree with TRBD1. This CDR3 comprises 14 residues. CDR1 and CDR2 from the germline V gene are SGHVS and FQNEAQ. J was trimmed by 7 bases and V by 5 bases; bases with no gene match: 8. The DNA of the CDR3 is TGTGCCAGCAGCGTGGGACAGGGTATAGGTGGCTACACCTTC. This gives the protein CASSVGQGIGGYTF.

The chain links TRBV7-2 to TRBJ2-7; 8 bases map to TRBD1. Germline values: CDR1 SGHTA, CDR2 FQGNSA. The CDR3 spans 15 residues. V shed 1 base, J shed 3 bases, and the junction held 5 bases outside the gene matches. CDR3 region: CASSLDPGTGYEQYF. The DNA of the CDR3 is TGTGCCAGCAGCTTAGATCCCGGGACAGGCTACGAGCAGTACTTC.

The J gene is TRBJ2-7, the V gene TRBV11-2; a weak D match, TRBD1 (6 bases). CDR3 length equals 16 residues. The germline V and J ends were trimmed by 5 bases and 0 bases, with 17 bases remaining between them. The germline V gene encodes CDR1 SGHAT and CDR2 FQNNGV. The CDR3 sequence is CASSQTGTLDSYEQYF. DNA for the CDR3: TGTGCCAGCAGCCAGACCGGGACATTAGACTCCTACGAGCAGTACTTC.

This clone was detected once. CDR3 sequence reads: CAISALAGAIDTQYF. The CDR3 DNA sequence: TGTGCCATCAGTGCACTAGCGGGGGCGATAGATACGCAGTATTTT. V gene TRBV10-3 combines with J gene TRBJ2-3; 11 bases agree with TRBD2. The CDR3 has 15 amino acids. J was trimmed by 5 bases and V by 4 bases; bases with no gene match: 5. In germline, CDR1 is ENHRY, CDR2 SYGVKD.

The chain carries TRBV6-5 and TRBJ2-7, with D perhaps TRBD2 (5 bases). Germline loops: CDR1 MNHEY, CDR2 SVGAGI. V was clipped by 6 bases and J by 3 bases, with 12 bases between them. The CDR3 has 13 amino acids. The CDR3 DNA sequence: TGTGCCAGCAGGGGCGTGGGAGACTACGAGCAGTACTTC. Translation: CASRGVGDYEQYF.

The chain has TRBV5-1 and TRBJ2-1, with 8 bases matching TRBD2. Germline V lookup: CDR1 SGHRS, CDR2 YFSETQ. CDR3 size: 14 residues. The J segment lost 9 bases and the V segment lost 4 bases, leaving 9 bases of the junction unmatched. CDR3 in amino acids: CASSPGLARFEQFF. For the CDR3, the DNA is TGCGCCAGCAGCCCCGGACTAGCCCGCTTTGAGCAGTTCTTC. Variable domain in full (rest from reference TRBV5-1 and TRBJ2-1): KAGVTQTPRYLIKTRGQQVTLSCSPISGHRSVSWYQQTPGQGLQFLFEYFSETQRNKGNFPGRFSGRQFSNSRSEMNVSTLELGDSALYLCASSPGLARFEQFFGPGTRLTVL.